The sequence of this TCR beta chain was determined in a study of blood T cells in healthy people across ages. The authors ran a second PCR of about 6 to 11 cycles using a sample-barcoded 5' primer and a J-beta primer mix. Each cDNA molecule was tagged by a template-switch adaptor with 12 random nucleotides. Using its own MiXCR run on the 5' RACE reads, TCRdb lists one record per CDR3 protein. Here the sample spans hundreds of thousands of distinct CDR3 sequences, around three fifths being singletons. This CDR3 has 13 amino acids. The ends were cut back, 6 bases at V and 7 bases at J, with 15 bases in the middle. Germline loops: CDR1 MNHEY, CDR2 SMNVEV (reference sequence). Roughly 10 milliliters of peripheral blood were drawn from each donor.

Sequencing was done on a sample of blood. The chain uses TRBV27 and TRBJ1-1; weak D call: TRBD1 (5 bases). This TCR derives from a man aged 60 to 75 in good health. CDR3 sequence reads: CASRKDTYSEAFF. The CDR3 nucleotides are TGTGCCAGCAGAAAGGACACCTACAGTGAAGCTTTCTTT.